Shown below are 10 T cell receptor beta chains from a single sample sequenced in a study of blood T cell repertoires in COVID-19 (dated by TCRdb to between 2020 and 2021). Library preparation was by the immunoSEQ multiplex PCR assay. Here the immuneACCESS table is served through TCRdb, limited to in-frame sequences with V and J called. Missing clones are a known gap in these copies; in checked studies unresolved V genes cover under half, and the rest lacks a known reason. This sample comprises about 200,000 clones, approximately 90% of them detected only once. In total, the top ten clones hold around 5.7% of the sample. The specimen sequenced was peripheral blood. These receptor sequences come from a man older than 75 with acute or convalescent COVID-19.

The CDR3 nucleotides read TGTGCCAGCTCACCGCCGGTGAGATCCTACTCTGGAAACACCATATATTTT. It encodes CASSPPVRSYSGNTIYF. The chain employs TRBV18 and TRBJ1-3; no firm D call. Trimming left V 3 bases short and J 0 bases short, with 15 bases between. The CDR3 runs to 17 residues. The germline V gene encodes CDR1 KGHSH and CDR2 LQKENI.

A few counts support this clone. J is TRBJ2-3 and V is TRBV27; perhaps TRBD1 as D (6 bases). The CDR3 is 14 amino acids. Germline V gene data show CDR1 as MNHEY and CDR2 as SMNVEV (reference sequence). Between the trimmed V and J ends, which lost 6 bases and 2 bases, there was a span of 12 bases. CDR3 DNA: TGTGCCAGCAGAGCACAGGGATCCACAGATACGCAGTATTTT. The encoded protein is CASRAQGSTDTQYF.

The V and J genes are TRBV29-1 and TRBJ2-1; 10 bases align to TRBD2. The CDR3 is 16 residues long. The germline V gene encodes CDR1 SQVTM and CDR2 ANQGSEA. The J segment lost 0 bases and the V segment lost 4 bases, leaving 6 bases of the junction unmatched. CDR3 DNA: TGCAGCGTTGGGAGCGGGAGGGTCGGCTCCTACAATGAGCAGTTCTTC. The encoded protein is CSVGSGRVGSYNEQFF.

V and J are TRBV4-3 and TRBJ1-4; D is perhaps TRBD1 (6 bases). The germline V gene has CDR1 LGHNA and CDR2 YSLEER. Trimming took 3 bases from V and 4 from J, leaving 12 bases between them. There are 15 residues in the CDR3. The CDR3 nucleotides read TGCGCCAGCAGCCACCTGGCAGGGGATAATGAAAAACTGTTTTTT. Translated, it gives CASSHLAGDNEKLFF.

This CDR3 is CASSDPGGNEKLFF. The CDR3 DNA reads TGTGCCAGCAGTGACCCAGGGGGCAATGAAAAACTGTTTTTT. V gene TRBV25-1 combines with J gene TRBJ1-4; 8 bases align to TRBD1. Germline loops: CDR1 MGHDK, CDR2 SYGVNS. The V and J ends lost 3 bases and 5 bases, in that order; junction bases with no gene match: 2. This CDR3 contains 14 residues.

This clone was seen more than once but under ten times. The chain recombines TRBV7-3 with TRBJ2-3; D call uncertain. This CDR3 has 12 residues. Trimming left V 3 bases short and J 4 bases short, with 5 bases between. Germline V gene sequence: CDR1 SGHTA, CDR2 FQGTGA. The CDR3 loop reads CASSFGADTQYF. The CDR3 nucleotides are TGTGCCAGCAGCTTCGGAGCAGATACGCAGTATTTT.

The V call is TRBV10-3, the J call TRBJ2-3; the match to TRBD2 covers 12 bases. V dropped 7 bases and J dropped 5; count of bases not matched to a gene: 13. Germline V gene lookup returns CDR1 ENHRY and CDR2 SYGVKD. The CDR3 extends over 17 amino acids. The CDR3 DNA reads TGTGCCATCAAAGGCTCTAGCGGGAGGGCCGGGGGAGATACGCAGTATTTT. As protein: CAIKGSSGRAGGDTQYF.

As DNA, the CDR3 is TGTGCCAGCAGCTCCGGGGTCTACGAGCAGTACTTC. It yields the protein CASSSGVYEQYF. The rearrangement links TRBV7-9 to TRBJ2-7; D possibly corresponds to TRBD2 (5 bases). The CDR3 is 12 amino acids. The V gene's germline CDR1 is SEHNR and CDR2 FQNEAQ (reference sequence). The V end lost 4 bases, the J end lost 3 bases, and 7 bases lay between the germline ends.

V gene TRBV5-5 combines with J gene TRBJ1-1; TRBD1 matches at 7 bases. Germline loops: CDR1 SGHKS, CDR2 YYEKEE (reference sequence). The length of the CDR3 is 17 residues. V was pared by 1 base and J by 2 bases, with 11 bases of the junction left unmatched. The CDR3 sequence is CASSLWLLDRTNTEAFF. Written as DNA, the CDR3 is TGTGCCAGCAGCTTGTGGTTATTGGACAGGACAAACACTGAAGCTTTCTTT.

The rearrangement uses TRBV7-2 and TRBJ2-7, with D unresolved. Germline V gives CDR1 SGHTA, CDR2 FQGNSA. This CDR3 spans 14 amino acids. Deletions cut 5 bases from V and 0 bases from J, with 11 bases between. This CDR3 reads CASSLNSFSYEQYF. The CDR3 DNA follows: TGTGCCAGCAGCCTCAACAGCTTCTCCTACGAGCAGTACTTC.